A selection of T cell receptor beta chains follows, all from one sample in a study of shared clonotypes between healthy human individuals. Clones were read by immunoSEQ multiplex PCR, and TCRdb kept only the in-frame ones, dropping some. The repertoire holds about 800,000 clones, with 96% as singletons. Material: naive CD8+ T cells sorted from blood. The receptors were sampled from a man aged 25-40 years in good health. The conserved cysteine and the conserved F or W are not part of the CDR3 here.

TRBV2,ASRQGNTEAF
TRBV5-4,ASSLLASNEQY
TRBV7-9,ASSPPDRGRPQH
TRBV27,ASSPIPLTGELF
TRBV7-8,ASSPGGLGRTRTDTQY
TRBV7-9,ASTPLTQTYEQY
TRBV7-6,ASSSGGLIAGELF
TRBV9,ASSGRTGEVSDEQF
TRBV19,ASSIGGTYEQY
TRBV5-1,ASSWGQGLEGETQY
TRBV29-1,SAMGTSGFRSYNEQF
TRBV18,ASSPVETGQETQY
TRBV6-5,ASSVIQSNQPQH
TRBV7-9,ASSLGDGTGWNTEAF
TRBV5-5,ASSLEGFPSLGITEAF
TRBV4-1,ASSGTGGYSYEQY
TRBV4-2,ASSQDPGQLNTEAF
TRBV30,AWKIIYGYT
TRBV28,ASSRLFTYGYT
TRBV7-9,ASSVHQGQAGYEQY
TRBV11-2,ASSLIPQGAGEQY
TRBV27,ASSLSSRPNTGELF
TRBV14,ASSPPSGSYEQY
TRBV9,ASLDGQYGYT
TRBV5-6,ASSFLGLATETQY
TRBV2,ASLREGDTEAF
TRBV14,ASSGLAGVTGELF
TRBV27,ASSFATDTQY
TRBV27,ASRSRSYEQY
TRBV15,ATASPGQGNNIQY
TRBV11-3,ASSPRGGESYEQY
TRBV13,ASSPTTETSQETQY
TRBV10-3,AISDFGTGIQPQH
TRBV4-1,ASSLSFRQGEETQY
TRBV7-9,ASSPLAGVGDEQY
TRBV2,ASTPFRYNEQF
TRBV21-1,ASSKKYQGRLAGDTGELF
TRBV7-9,ASSSPVQVRAKNIQY
TRBV11-2,ASSLVASYEQY
TRBV6-5,ASSQGQGLGEQY
TRBV5-8,ASSHWTPWRLF
TRBV9,ASSVAAGTSYEQY
TRBV6-1,ASSEMVSVPTATDTQY
TRBV7-9,ASSLIERNEAF
TRBV6-5,ASSYSIGPRVYEQY
TRBV12-5,ASGLGPSYEQF
TRBV7-8,ASSLGTSNTYEQY